Listed here are 28 T cell receptor beta chains from one sample, sequenced in a study of STAT5B mutations in CD4+ large granular lymphocyte leukemia (dated 2022 in TCRdb). The library was produced with the immunoSEQ multiplex PCR assay. What TCRdb holds here is the immuneACCESS table cut down to in-frame rearrangements. Part of the clones is not present; checked against another copy, under half of the missing clones reflect an unresolved V gene, and the others are unexplained. The sample data list tens of thousands of clones, and 82% of these were observed just once. Approximately 8.9% of the sample rests with the top ten. Sequencing was carried out using CD4+ T cells from blood buffy coats. These receptors originate from a human donor in good health.

The chain combines TRBV27 with TRBJ2-5; 7 bases are a match to TRBD2. CDR3 length: 16 residues. V dropped 6 bases and J dropped 2; count of bases not matched to a gene: 12. The germline V gene encodes CDR1 MNHEY and CDR2 SMNVEV (reference sequence). CDR3 sequence: CASRKSGAHYQETQYF. As DNA, the CDR3 is TGTGCCAGCAGGAAAAGCGGGGCCCACTATCAAGAGACCCAGTACTTC.

The genes are TRBV19 and TRBJ1-2, with TRBD1 identical over 9 bases. This CDR3 has 19 residues. In germline, CDR1 is LNHDA, CDR2 SQIVND (reference sequence). The V gene end was trimmed by 8 bases and the J gene end by 0 bases; junction bases not matched to a gene: 19. Written as DNA, the CDR3 is TGTGCCAGTTCTCCTCCACCGGGACAGGGATATTCGGCTAACTATGGCTACACCTTC. Translated, it gives CASSPPPGQGYSANYGYTF.

This clone has only one observation. The chain has TRBV2 and TRBJ1-5, with 7 bases aligning to TRBD1. Germline assignment: CDR1 SNHLY and CDR2 FYNNEI. Trimming removed 8 bases from V and 4 bases from J; junction bases left unmatched: 8. The CDR3 is 14 residues long. The CDR3 here is CASEVQGRNQPQHF. The CDR3 DNA reads as TGTGCCAGCGAGGTACAGGGGAGGAATCAGCCCCAGCATTTT.

The chain is built from TRBV14 and TRBJ2-5; 13 bases map to TRBD2. V lost 4 bases to trimming and J lost 6 bases; unmatched junction nucleotides: 5. This CDR3 has 15 residues. CDR1 is SGHDN and CDR2 is FVKESK in the germline V gene. CDR3 in amino acids: CASSRTSGGWKTQYF. Written as DNA, the CDR3 is TGTGCCAGCAGCCGGACTAGCGGGGGTTGGAAGACCCAGTACTTC.

The DNA of the CDR3 is TGTGCCAGCAGTGAAAAGTACGGGAGCTCCTACGAGCAGTACTTC. Translating gives CASSEKYGSSYEQYF. The genes are TRBV6-1 and TRBJ2-7; tentative D call: TRBD2 (6 bases). Germline values: CDR1 MNHNS, CDR2 SASEGT. Trimming cost V 2 bases and J 0 bases, with 11 bases left between them. This CDR3 comprises 15 residues.

Only one count was recorded for this clone. The chain joins TRBV29-1 to TRBJ2-7; 10 nucleotides align to TRBD2. Germline V gives CDR1 SQVTM, CDR2 ANQGSEA. V lost 4 bases, J lost 4 bases, and 4 bases stayed unmatched. This CDR3 is built from 13 residues. CDR3 protein: CSVGTSGGYEQYF. DNA of the CDR3: TGCAGCGTTGGGACTAGCGGTGGTTACGAGCAGTACTTC.

The V gene is TRBV7-9, the J gene TRBJ1-5; D not resolved. Germline V gene data show CDR1 as SEHNR and CDR2 as FQNEAQ (reference sequence). V gave up 1 base and J gave up 5 bases, with 3 bases separating them. This CDR3 has 12 residues. The CDR3 protein is CASSLDDQPQHF. CDR3 coding DNA: TGTGCCAGCAGCTTAGATGATCAGCCCCAGCATTTT.

This clone was observed a few times. V and J are TRBV4-3 and TRBJ1-1, with 10 bases aligning to TRBD1. Germline V gene data show CDR1 as LGHNA and CDR2 as YSLEER. The CDR3 runs 14 residues. With 4 bases clipped from V and 5 bases from J, the junction kept 4 bases outside the gene matches. CDR3: CASSRGDRGTEAFF. The CDR3, as DNA: TGCGCCAGCAGCCGAGGGGACAGGGGAACTGAAGCTTTCTTT.

This clone was seen a handful of times. This chain's CDR3 is CASKGSEKLFF. In DNA, the CDR3 is TGTGCCAGCAAAGGGTCTGAAAAACTGTTTTTT. The gene calls are TRBV28 and TRBJ1-4; unclear D gene. The CDR3 length is 11 residues. Trimming shortened V by 7 bases and J by 7 bases, and 7 bases separated the two germline ends. Per the germline V gene, CDR1 is MDHEN and CDR2 is SYDVKM.

This sequence joins TRBV28 and TRBJ1-1, with D unresolved. The CDR3 runs 12 residues. Germline loops: CDR1 MDHEN, CDR2 SYDVKM. V was clipped by 3 bases and J by 8 bases, with 10 bases between them. The CDR3 is CASSFDRGEAFF. The DNA of the CDR3 is TGTGCCAGCAGTTTCGACCGAGGAGAAGCTTTCTTT.

The genes are TRBV28 and TRBJ2-3; 8 bases fit TRBD1. This CDR3 comprises 15 residues. Germline-derived CDR1 and CDR2 are MDHEN and SYDVKM. The V gene end was trimmed by 6 bases and the J gene end by 3 bases; junction bases not matched to a gene: 8. CDR3 sequence: CASRSGQGRTDTQYF. Here the CDR3 DNA reads TGTGCCAGCAGATCCGGACAGGGCCGAACAGATACGCAGTATTTT.

The V and J genes are TRBV29-1 and TRBJ2-6; D remains ambiguous. The CDR3 has 14 residues. Germline V gene data show CDR1 as SQVTM and CDR2 as ANQGSEA. V gave up 3 bases and J gave up 0 bases, with 6 bases separating them. CDR3 protein: CSVDRYSGANVLTF. The CDR3, as DNA: TGCAGCGTTGACAGATACTCTGGGGCCAACGTCCTGACTTTC.

The CDR3, as DNA: TGCAGCGTTGAGACGGGAGCGGCAGATACGCAGTATTTT. Residues: CSVETGAADTQYF. The rearrangement links TRBV29-1 to TRBJ2-3, with D perhaps TRBD2 (6 bases). Germline CDR1 and CDR2: SQVTM and ANQGSEA. Trimming shortened V by 3 bases and J by 4 bases, and 11 bases separated the two germline ends. CDR3 length: 13 amino acids.

The gene calls are TRBV6-5 and TRBJ2-3; D perhaps matches TRBD1 (6 bases). Trimming removed 6 bases from V and 1 base from J, with 8 bases in between. The CDR3 length is 13 residues. Germline V lookup: CDR1 MNHEY, CDR2 SVGAGI. Written as DNA, the CDR3 is TGTGCCAGCAGGGCAGGGGGCACAGATACGCAGTATTTT. It specifies CASRAGGTDTQYF.

V usage is TRBV27 and J usage is TRBJ1-2; 8 bases map to TRBD1. The CDR3 loop spans 16 amino acids. Unmatched junction bases numbered 14, after V lost 6 bases and J lost 5 bases. Germline assignment: CDR1 MNHEY and CDR2 SMNVEV (reference sequence). The CDR3 region is CASSRDRGTLLYGYTF. The CDR3 bases are TGTGCCAGCAGCCGCGACAGGGGAACGCTCCTTTATGGCTACACCTTC.

The chain carries TRBV28 and TRBJ1-2, with D unresolved. V was cut by 10 bases and J by 2 bases, with 14 bases left in between. The CDR3 length is 13 residues. Germline V gene lookup returns CDR1 MDHEN and CDR2 SYDVKM. CDR3 sequence reads: CATHASRNYGYTF. The CDR3 bases are TGTGCCACTCACGCCAGTCGGAACTATGGCTACACCTTC.

This sequence joins TRBV4-1 and TRBJ1-1; 8 nucleotides line up with TRBD1. The germline V gene encodes CDR1 MGHRA and CDR2 YSYEKL. The CDR3 runs 17 residues. The V and J ends lost 7 bases and 5 bases, in that order; junction bases with no gene match: 18. CDR3 sequence reads: CASTPTETGAIKTEAFF. Here the CDR3 DNA reads TGCGCCAGCACCCCAACCGAGACAGGGGCCATAAAGACTGAAGCTTTCTTT.

The chain has TRBV30 and TRBJ2-1; TRBD1 is a possible D gene (5 bases). V lost 3 bases to trimming and J lost 5 bases, with 8 bases between them. The CDR3 spans 12 residues. The V gene's germline CDR1 is GTSNPN and CDR2 SVGIG (reference sequence). The DNA for the CDR3 is TGTGCCTGGAGGACAGCTAACAATGAGCAGTTCTTC. This translates into CAWRTANNEQFF.

This chain uses TRBV5-5 with TRBJ2-1, with 8 bases matching TRBD2. The CDR3 spans 16 residues. Germline V gene lookup returns CDR1 SGHKS and CDR2 YYEKEE (reference sequence). V gave up 0 bases and J gave up 0 bases; unmatched junction bases: 2. CDR3 bases: TGTGCCAGCAGCTTGGAGGGGACTAGCTCCTACAATGAGCAGTTCTTC. Its translation is CASSLEGTSSYNEQFF.

This clone has more than one count but fewer than ten. The CDR3 DNA sequence: TGTGCCTGGAGTGTGTCAAGTGAAAAACTGTTTTTT. As protein: CAWSVSSEKLFF. The chain joins TRBV30 to TRBJ1-4, with D uncertain. This CDR3 contains 12 residues. Per the germline V gene, CDR1 is GTSNPN and CDR2 is SVGIG (reference sequence). Trimming removed 0 bases at V and 7 bases at J, with 6 bases between.

The J gene is TRBJ1-4, the V gene TRBV6-6; a weak D match, TRBD1 (6 bases). The germline gives CDR1 MNHNY, CDR2 SVGAGI (reference sequence). Trimming shortened V by 0 bases and J by 7 bases, and 12 bases separated the two germline ends. There are 15 residues in the CDR3. The CDR3 sequence is CASSYSDRIAEKLFF. DNA for the CDR3: TGTGCCAGCAGTTACTCCGACAGGATCGCTGAAAAACTGTTTTTT.

About this clone itself: The junction and the germline gene differ at one end; a read error may be behind it. The chain employs TRBV7-6 and TRBJ2-7; D is perhaps TRBD2 (7 bases). Per germline, CDR1 SGHVS and CDR2 FNYEAQ. The CDR3 is 16 amino acids. The CDR3 spells CAGSSLGGDPSHEQYF. CDR3 in DNA: TGTGCCGGCAGCTCATTAGGGGGGGATCCCAGCCACGAGCAGTACTTC.

The chain recombines TRBV6-1 with TRBJ1-2; D not resolved. The V end was cut by 4 bases, the J end by 5 bases, with 17 bases between. Germline CDR1 and CDR2: MNHNS and SASEGT. CDR3 length equals 15 residues. CDR3: CASSAGRLRSYGYTF. The CDR3 nucleotides read TGTGCCAGCAGTGCTGGACGGCTAAGGAGTTATGGCTACACCTTC.

The chain joins TRBV11-2 to TRBJ1-2; no clear D. V was cut by 1 base and J by 5 bases, with 11 bases left in between. The CDR3 runs 14 residues. Germline-derived CDR1 and CDR2 are SGHAT and FQNNGV. The CDR3 nucleotides read TGTGCCAGCAGCTTAGGCCTGGGGTGGTATGGCTACACCTTC. It yields the protein CASSLGLGWYGYTF.

The chain has TRBV27 and TRBJ2-1, with a possible D match to TRBD1 (5 bases). V dropped 1 base and J dropped 2 bases, with 15 bases sitting between them. CDR3 length equals 17 residues. In germline, CDR1 is MNHEY, CDR2 SMNVEV (reference sequence). The DNA of the CDR3 is TGTGCCAGCAGTTTATTGGTTAGGGGAAGCGCCTACAATGAGCAGTTCTTC. It yields the protein CASSLLVRGSAYNEQFF.

The chain is built from TRBV4-1 and TRBJ1-1, with TRBD1 as a possible D gene (6 bases). Germline lookup yields CDR1 MGHRA and CDR2 YSYEKL. V shed 0 bases and J shed 3 bases, with 14 bases lying between them. This CDR3 has 16 amino acids. The CDR3 here is CASSQEGRGAHTEAFF. CDR3 in DNA: TGCGCCAGCAGCCAAGAAGGCAGGGGCGCCCACACTGAAGCTTTCTTT.

The gene calls are TRBV2 and TRBJ2-1; 13 bases are shared with TRBD2. Germline-derived CDR1 and CDR2 are SNHLY and FYNNEI. The J segment lost 12 bases and the V segment lost 4 bases, leaving 6 bases of the junction unmatched. This CDR3 has 14 residues. The CDR3 loop is CASSAGTSGTTQFF. The CDR3, as DNA: TGTGCCAGCAGTGCCGGGACTAGCGGGACAACGCAGTTCTTC.

The chain recombines TRBV27 with TRBJ2-5, with a tentative D call TRBD2 (5 bases). V was pared by 6 bases and J by 4 bases, with 18 bases between. Germline V gene lookup returns CDR1 MNHEY and CDR2 SMNVEV (reference sequence). The CDR3 is 15 amino acids. DNA of the CDR3: TGTGCCAGCAGAGCCACTAGGGTGTCCCCAGAGACCCAGTACTTC. Its translation: CASRATRVSPETQYF.